Below, 5 T cell receptor beta chains from the same sample are listed, as sequenced in a study of T cell changes during pregnancy in multiple sclerosis. Profiled with immunoSEQ multiplex PCR; TCRdb holds only in-frame clones, not every one. The sample has some 57,000 clones; 80% to 90% are singletons. The sequenced sample was peripheral blood, obtained in the first trimester of pregnancy. These receptors all come from a female donor in good health, enrolled as a control in a pregnancy study.

V is TRBV19 and J is TRBJ1-1, with D perhaps TRBD1 (5 bases). V gave up 6 bases and J gave up 0 bases, with 11 bases separating them. This CDR3 spans 14 amino acids. Germline CDR1 reads LNHDA; CDR2 reads SQIVND (reference sequence). The CDR3: CASRETALNTEAFF. The CDR3 DNA follows: TGTGCCAGTAGAGAGACAGCACTGAACACTGAAGCTTTCTTT.

The CDR3 loop is CASSWDRAAGELFF. The CDR3 DNA is TGTGCCAGCAGCTGGGACAGGGCGGCCGGGGAGCTGTTTTTT. The rearrangement joins TRBV11-3 to TRBJ2-2; TRBD1 aligns across 9 bases. V was pared by 4 bases and J by 6 bases, with 3 bases of the junction left unmatched. The CDR3 consists of 14 residues. Germline V gene data show CDR1 as SGHNT and CDR2 as YENEEA.

Only a few counts were recorded for this clone. The chain couples TRBV11-3 to TRBJ1-1, with 9 positions matching TRBD1. J gave up 5 bases and V 5 bases, and 9 bases lay outside the gene matches. Germline assignment: CDR1 SGHNT and CDR2 YENEEA. The CDR3 length is 15 residues. The CDR3 loop is CASSQQGAMGTEAFF. In DNA, the CDR3 is TGTGCCAGCAGCCAACAGGGGGCGATGGGAACTGAAGCTTTCTTT.

The chain couples TRBV27 to TRBJ1-3; D gene uncertain. The CDR3 loop spans 17 amino acids. V was clipped by 4 bases and J by 0 bases, with 16 bases between them. CDR1 is MNHEY, CDR2 SMNVEV, per germline (reference sequence). CDR3 region: CASSSSTATLSGNTIYF. In nucleotides, the CDR3 is TGTGCCAGCAGTTCCTCAACAGCAACCCTCTCTGGAAACACCATATATTTT.

The chain employs TRBV6-6 and TRBJ2-2; 9 bases align to TRBD1. V shed 2 bases and J 7 bases; nucleotides not matched to a gene: 8. The germline gives CDR1 MNHNY, CDR2 SVGAGI (reference sequence). The CDR3 has 16 residues. CDR3 DNA sequence: TGTGCCAGCAGTTACGCCATACAGGGGGCCGACGGGGAGCTGTTTTTT. Its protein is CASSYAIQGADGELFF.